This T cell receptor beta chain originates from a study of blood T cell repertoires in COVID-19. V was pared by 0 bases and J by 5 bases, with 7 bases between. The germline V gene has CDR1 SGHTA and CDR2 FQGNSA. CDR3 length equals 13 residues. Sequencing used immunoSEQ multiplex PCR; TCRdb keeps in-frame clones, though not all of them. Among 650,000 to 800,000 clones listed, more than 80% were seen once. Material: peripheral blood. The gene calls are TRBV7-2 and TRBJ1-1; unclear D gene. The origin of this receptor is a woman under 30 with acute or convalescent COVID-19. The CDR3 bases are TGTGCCAGCAGCTTAGCGCCTCAGACTGAAGCTTTCTTT. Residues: CASSLAPQTEAFF.